What follows are 23 T cell receptor beta chains derived from one specimen sequenced in a study of shared clonotypes between healthy human individuals. Data came from immunoSEQ multiplex PCR; TCRdb stores just in-frame clones and leaves some out. The sample shows 450,000 to 650,000 clones, around three quarters of them seen only once. Sequencing used PBMCs. The origin of the receptors is a woman in her 40s in good health. Some clones in this sample may be carry-over from other donors' samples.

This chain connects TRBV11-2 to TRBJ2-1; 8 bases align to TRBD1. V shed 2 bases, J shed 7 bases, and the junction held 10 bases outside the gene matches. CDR3 length equals 16 residues. The V gene's germline CDR1 is SGHAT and CDR2 FQNNGV. CDR3 amino acids: CASSLNPGTGVNEQFF. CDR3 DNA sequence: TGTGCCAGCAGCTTAAACCCCGGGACAGGAGTAAATGAGCAGTTCTTC.

This chain links TRBV5-1 with TRBJ2-2, with TRBD2 matching over 7 bases. Germline V lookup: CDR1 SGHRS, CDR2 YFSETQ. The CDR3 runs 15 residues. V was pared by 6 bases and J by 2 bases, with 7 bases of the junction left unmatched. The CDR3 sequence: CASMKGGSNTGELFF. In DNA form, the CDR3 reads TGCGCCAGCATGAAGGGCGGGAGTAACACCGGGGAGCTGTTTTTT.

V is TRBV4-1 and J is TRBJ2-7; TRBD2 is a possible D gene (5 bases). V dropped 0 bases and J dropped 2 bases, with 8 bases sitting between them. Germline V gene sequence: CDR1 MGHRA, CDR2 YSYEKL. This CDR3 has 14 residues. The CDR3: CASSQDPSTYEQYF. CDR3 coding DNA: TGCGCCAGCAGCCAAGATCCTAGCACCTACGAGCAGTACTTC.

The V and J genes are TRBV29-1 and TRBJ2-1; D uncertain. The V and J ends lost 3 bases and 0 bases respectively, with 9 bases between them. This CDR3 is 14 amino acids long. The V gene's germline CDR1 is SQVTM and CDR2 ANQGSEA. The CDR3 loop is CSVEVASSYNEQFF. As DNA, the CDR3 is TGCAGCGTTGAGGTGGCAAGCTCCTACAATGAGCAGTTCTTC.

This sequence joins TRBV7-2 and TRBJ1-1, with a possible D match to TRBD1 (6 bases). V gave up 5 bases and J gave up 7 bases, with 14 bases separating them. This CDR3 contains 13 residues. Germline V gene sequence: CDR1 SGHTA, CDR2 FQGNSA. Here the CDR3 DNA reads TGTGCCAGCAGCCTCCGACAGGTCCATGAAGCTTTCTTT. It codes for CASSLRQVHEAFF.

This clone showed up just a few times. With a much larger clone just one base away, this may be a read error. The CDR3 does not end in the conserved phenylalanine or tryptophan, so this is likely a read error. The chain has TRBV6-1 and TRBJ1-1; D is undetermined. V lost 6 bases, J lost 1 base, and 9 bases lay in between. The germline V gene has CDR1 MNHNS and CDR2 SASEGT. This CDR3 comprises 13 residues. The CDR3 DNA sequence: TGTGCCAGCAGCACACACGAGAACACTGAAGCTTTCCTT. It translates to CASSTHENTEAFL.

The rearrangement joins TRBV9 to TRBJ2-3, with TRBD2 matching over 10 bases. CDR3 length: 16 amino acids. V lost 4 bases, J lost 7 bases, and 12 bases stayed unmatched. Germline CDR1 reads SGDLS; CDR2 reads YYNGEE. The CDR3 region has the DNA TGTGCCAGCAGCCCCCCCGGTATAGCGGGAGGTCATACGCAGTATTTT. Translated, it gives CASSPPGIAGGHTQYF.

To note about this clone: A read error may produce the germline difference seen at one junction end. The chain combines TRBV6-4 with TRBJ2-7, with D tentatively TRBD1 (6 bases). The CDR3 covers 14 residues. Germline V gives CDR1 MRHNA, CDR2 SNTAGT. The CDR3: CASSEAGTTYEQYF. The CDR3 DNA reads as TGCGCCAGCAGTGAGGCCGGGACAACCTACGAGCAGTACTTC.

The J gene is TRBJ1-2, the V gene TRBV10-2; D is undetermined. Germline V gives CDR1 WSHSY, CDR2 SAAADI. The germline V and J ends were trimmed by 2 bases and 2 bases, with 12 bases remaining between them. The length of the CDR3 is 15 residues. The DNA for the CDR3 is TGCGCCAGCAGTGAGCCCCAGAAGACGAACTATGGCTACACCTTC. Protein product: CASSEPQKTNYGYTF.

The chain uses TRBV28 and TRBJ2-7; 8 bases align to TRBD2. This CDR3 contains 15 residues. The V segment lost 6 bases and the J segment 4 bases; nucleotides outside the gene matches: 11. Germline loops: CDR1 MDHEN, CDR2 SYDVKM. The CDR3 bases are TGTGCCAGCAGCAAGACCCCGGGAGGGGGATACGAGCAGTACTTC. Residues: CASSKTPGGGYEQYF.

The CDR3 protein is CASSLSAIPTYEQYF. The CDR3 DNA reads as TGTGCCAGCAGTTTATCCGCCATCCCTACCTACGAGCAGTACTTC. V usage is TRBV27 and J usage is TRBJ2-7; D ambiguous. V was pared by 0 bases and J by 2 bases, with 11 bases between. The germline CDR1 and CDR2 sequences are MNHEY and SMNVEV (reference sequence). The CDR3 covers 15 residues.

The rearrangement joins TRBV27 to TRBJ2-7; 12 bases match TRBD2. Germline CDR1 is MNHEY and CDR2 is SMNVEV (reference sequence). This CDR3 is 14 amino acids long. The V segment lost 7 bases and the J segment 3 bases; nucleotides outside the gene matches: 4. Here the CDR3 DNA reads TGTGCCAGCAAAGGACTAGCGGGATTCTACGAGCAGTACTTC. Residues: CASKGLAGFYEQYF.

The genes are TRBV30 and TRBJ1-2; 9 bases map to TRBD1. The CDR3 consists of 16 residues. V was pared by 3 bases and J by 8 bases, with 16 bases of the junction left unmatched. The germline gives CDR1 GTSNPN, CDR2 SVGIG (reference sequence). The CDR3 is CAWSRLPGQGGAGYTF. CDR3 nucleotides: TGTGCCTGGAGCCGACTTCCGGGACAGGGAGGTGCGGGCTACACCTTC.

This sequence joins TRBV30 and TRBJ2-3; D is possibly TRBD2 (6 bases). Germline CDR1 GTSNPN, CDR2 SVGIG (reference sequence). This CDR3 is built from 15 residues. V dropped 0 bases and J dropped 0 bases, with 10 bases sitting between them. The CDR3 DNA reads TGTGCCTGGAGTGTACTCGGACTAAGCACAGATACGCAGTATTTT. Translation: CAWSVLGLSTDTQYF. Together with reference TRBV30 and TRBJ2-3, the CDR3 gives the full variable domain: SQTIHQWPATLVQPVGSPLSLECTVEGTSNPNLYWYRQAAGRGLQLLFYSVGIGQISSEVPQNLSASRPQDRQFILSSKKLLLSDSGFYLCAWSVLGLSTDTQYFGPGTRLTVL.

The rearrangement links TRBV28 to TRBJ2-6; D not resolved. There are 15 residues in the CDR3. Between the trimmed V and J ends, which lost 3 bases and 1 base, there was a span of 7 bases. Germline lookup yields CDR1 MDHEN and CDR2 SYDVKM. CDR3 coding DNA: TGTGCCAGCAGTTTTAGCAAGTCTGGGGCCAACGTCCTGACTTTC. This translates into CASSFSKSGANVLTF.

This clone was seen just once. This specimen includes other DNA sequences encoding the same CDR3. The chain links TRBV29-1 to TRBJ2-5, with 7 positions matching TRBD2. Germline V CDR1 and CDR2: SQVTM, ANQGSEA. This CDR3 comprises 11 residues. V was clipped by 6 bases and J by 2 bases; unmatched bases: 0. CDR3 bases: TGCAGCGTGGGGGGGCAAGAGACCCAGTACTTC. Translation: CSVGGQETQYF. Using reference TRBV29-1 and TRBJ2-5 for the parts outside the CDR3, the full variable domain is SAVISQKPSRDICQRGTSLTIQCQVDSQVTMMFWYRQQPGQSLTLIATANQGSEATYESGFVIDKFPISRPNLTFSTLTVSNMSPEDSSIYLCSVGGQETQYFGPGTRLLVL.

Concerning this clone itself: A read error is the likely source, as a far larger clone sits one nucleotide away. This chain joins TRBV7-9 and TRBJ2-7, with 7 bases that match TRBD2. Germline CDR1 and CDR2: SEHNR and FQNEAQ (reference sequence). This CDR3 is 15 amino acids long. CDR3 nucleotide sequence: TGTGCCAACAGCTTAGGCGGGGGATCGTTCGGCGAGCAGTACTTC. Its translation: CANSLGGGSFGEQYF.

The rearrangement uses TRBV2 and TRBJ1-2; TRBD1 matches 9 bases. The CDR3 runs 17 residues. V shed 10 bases, J shed 2 bases, and the junction held 17 bases outside the gene matches. Germline V gene data show CDR1 as SNHLY and CDR2 as FYNNEI. The CDR3 spells CAIQPADGQGLNYGYTF. CDR3 nucleotides: TGTGCCATCCAACCGGCGGACGGACAGGGGTTAAACTATGGCTACACCTTC.

The gene calls are TRBV18 and TRBJ2-1; the match to TRBD2 covers 7 bases. Germline V gene sequence: CDR1 KGHSH, CDR2 LQKENI. The length of the CDR3 is 16 residues. With 3 bases clipped from V and 0 bases from J, the junction kept 5 bases outside the gene matches. In nucleotides, the CDR3 is TGTGCCAGCTCACCCTTTGCGGGAGACTCCTACAATGAGCAGTTCTTC. Translation: CASSPFAGDSYNEQFF.

A single count supports this clone. A read error likely explains this, since a far larger clone differs by one base. This chain joins TRBV2 and TRBJ1-5; no clear D gene. The germline V gene has CDR1 SNHLY and CDR2 FYNNEI. The CDR3 is 13 residues long. CDR3 in amino acids: CASSDISNQPQRF. In DNA form, the CDR3 reads TGTGCCAGCAGTGACATTAGCAATCAGCCCCAGCGTTTT.

The CDR3 coding sequence is TGCGCCAGCAGTCAGGGCACCCGGATGAACACTGAAGCTTTCTTT. It specifies CASSQGTRMNTEAFF. This chain uses TRBV10-1 with TRBJ1-1; tentative D call: TRBD1 (5 bases). Trimming removed 5 bases from V and 0 bases from J, with 13 bases in between. Germline CDR1 WNHNN, CDR2 SYGVQD (reference sequence). CDR3 size: 15 residues.

The chain recombines TRBV2 with TRBJ2-3; 8 bases fit TRBD2. The CDR3 length is 11 residues. The junction had 0 bases not matched to a gene; V was cut back by 8 bases and J by 5 bases. Germline V gives CDR1 SNHLY, CDR2 FYNNEI. CDR3 amino acids: CASAGGDTQYF. DNA for the CDR3: TGTGCCAGCGCGGGAGGAGATACGCAGTATTTT.

V is TRBV19 and J is TRBJ1-2; D perhaps matches TRBD1 (5 bases). This CDR3 has 14 residues. Per the germline V gene, CDR1 is LNHDA and CDR2 is SQIVND (reference sequence). V lost 3 bases and J lost 0, with 8 bases in between. CDR3 amino acids: CASSIGGANYGYTF. CDR3 bases: TGTGCCAGTAGTATCGGGGGTGCTAACTATGGCTACACCTTC.